The sequence of this TCR beta chain was determined in a study of beta chain features in type 1 diabetes. Every bit of the isolated RNA underwent reverse transcription, so sequencing read expressed TCRB transcripts. The table came from immunoSEQ multiplex PCR; TCRdb's copy has only in-frame clones and leaves some out. This sample has more than 350,000 clones; about an eighth occur once, and the top ten carry about 0.042%. V lost 0 bases and J 0 bases, leaving 7 bases between the germline ends. The CDR3 totals 15 residues. Germline lookup yields CDR1 SGDLS and CDR2 YYNGEE. This clone was counted a few times.

The sequence was collected from a woman aged 18 to 35 in good health. Sequenced input: naive CD4+ T cells from blood. The rearrangement joins TRBV9 to TRBJ1-3; D unresolved. DNA for the CDR3: TGTGCCAGCAGCGTAGGGGCGAACTCTGGAAACACCATATATTTT. Its protein product is CASSVGANSGNTIYF. The full variable domain, completed using reference TRBV9 and TRBJ1-3, is DSGVTQTPKHLITATGQRVTLRCSPRSGDLSVYWYQQSLDQGLQFLIQYYNGEERAKGNILERFSAQQFPDLHSELNLSSLELGDSALYFCASSVGANSGNTIYFGEGSWLTVV.